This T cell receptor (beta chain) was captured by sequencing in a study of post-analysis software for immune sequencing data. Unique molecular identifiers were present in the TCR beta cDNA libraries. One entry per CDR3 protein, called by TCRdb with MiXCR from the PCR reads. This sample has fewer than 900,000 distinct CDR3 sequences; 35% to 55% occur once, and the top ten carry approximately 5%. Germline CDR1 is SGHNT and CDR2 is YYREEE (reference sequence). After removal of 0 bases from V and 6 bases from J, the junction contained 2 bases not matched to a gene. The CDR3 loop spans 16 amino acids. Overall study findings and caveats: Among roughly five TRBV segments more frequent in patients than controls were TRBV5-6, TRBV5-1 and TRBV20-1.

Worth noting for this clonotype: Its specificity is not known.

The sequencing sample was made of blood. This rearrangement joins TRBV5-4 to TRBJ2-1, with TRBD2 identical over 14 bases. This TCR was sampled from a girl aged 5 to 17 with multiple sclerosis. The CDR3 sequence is CASSLGLAGGPNEQFF. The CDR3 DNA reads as TGTGCCAGCAGCTTGGGACTAGCGGGAGGGCCCAATGAGCAGTTCTTC.